This TCR beta chain came from a study of T cell responses to AZD1222 COVID-19 vaccine. The study, taken as a whole, reports: White British donors predominated, females outnumbered males, and clonal diversity was possibly underestimated.

Turning to this clone: Its antigen remains unidentified.

Germline V lookup: CDR1 SGHAT, CDR2 FQNNGV. V was cut by 3 bases and J by 2 bases, with 8 bases left in between. This CDR3 region has 14 residues. Profiling relied on immunoSEQ multiplex PCR, and the TCRdb table lists in-frame clones only, not all of them. The table lists approximately 160,000 clones, roughly nine tenths of them singletons. The clonotype comes from an adult who received the AZD1222 COVID-19 vaccine. This specimen consisted of peripheral blood, obtained 28 days after the second AZD1222 dose. The genes are TRBV11-2 and TRBJ1-5; possibly TRBD1 for D (5 bases). The CDR3, as DNA: TGTGCCAGCAGCTTCTGGGGCGGCAATCAGCCCCAGCATTTT. Its protein product is CASSFWGGNQPQHF.